This T cell receptor (beta chain) was documented in a study of cytomegalovirus exposure and HLA in healthy donors. General study results and limits: Researchers reportedly found TCR beta sequences accurately predicted most subjects' HLA-A and HLA-B alleles.

The PCR was carried out with 60 Vbeta primers and 13 Jbeta primers. Assay: immunoSEQ multiplex PCR; the TCRdb copy retains only in-frame clones and omits some. Of approximately 110,000 clones in the sample, 74% were seen once. CDR3 length: 14 amino acids. The ends were cut back, 6 bases at V and 7 bases at J, with 18 bases in the middle. Germline CDR1 and CDR2: MRHNA and SNTAGT. As for this clone: The target antigen is unknown.

This sequence was found in a woman aged 40 to 55 in good health and CMV-seropositive. Sequencing was performed on PBMCs. V gene TRBV6-4 combines with J gene TRBJ1-2; a weak D match, TRBD1 (5 bases). The CDR3 region has the DNA TGTGCCAGCAGGGAGGGTAGGGGTGCACGTGGCTACACCTTC. Amino acids: CASREGRGARGYTF.